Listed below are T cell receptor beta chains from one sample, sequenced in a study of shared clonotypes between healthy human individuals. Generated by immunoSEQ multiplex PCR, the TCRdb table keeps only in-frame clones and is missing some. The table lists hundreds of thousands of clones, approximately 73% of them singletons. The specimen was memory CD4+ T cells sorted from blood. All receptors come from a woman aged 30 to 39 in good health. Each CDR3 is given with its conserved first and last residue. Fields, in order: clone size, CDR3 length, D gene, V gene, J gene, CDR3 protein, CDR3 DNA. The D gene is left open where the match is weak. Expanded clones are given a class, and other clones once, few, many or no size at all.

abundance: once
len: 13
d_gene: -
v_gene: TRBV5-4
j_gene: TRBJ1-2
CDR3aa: CASSLSLDYGYTF
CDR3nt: TGTGCCAGCAGCTTATCTCTAGACTATGGCTACACCTTC

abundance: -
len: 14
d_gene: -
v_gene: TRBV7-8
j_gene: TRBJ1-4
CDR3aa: CASSSGQGNEKLFF
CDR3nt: TGTGCCAGCAGCTCGGGGCAGGGAAATGAAAAACTGTTTTTT

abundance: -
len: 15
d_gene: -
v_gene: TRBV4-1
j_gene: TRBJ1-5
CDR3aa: CASSLSGVSNQPQHF
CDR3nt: TGCGCCAGCAGCCTCTCAGGGGTTTCGAATCAGCCCCAGCATTTT

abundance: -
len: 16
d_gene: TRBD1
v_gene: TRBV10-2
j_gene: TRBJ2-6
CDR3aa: CASRGQGTSGANVLTF
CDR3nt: TGCGCCAGTAGGGGACAGGGGACCTCTGGGGCCAACGTCCTGACTTTC

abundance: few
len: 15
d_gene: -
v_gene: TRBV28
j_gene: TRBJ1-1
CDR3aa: CASSFGTAVRAEAFF
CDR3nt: TGTGCCAGCAGTTTCGGAACAGCAGTACGGGCTGAAGCTTTCTTT

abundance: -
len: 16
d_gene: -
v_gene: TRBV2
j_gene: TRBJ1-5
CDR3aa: CASRSVGWRAGQPQHF
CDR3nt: TGTGCCAGCAGGTCCGTCGGATGGCGTGCTGGTCAGCCCCAGCATTTT

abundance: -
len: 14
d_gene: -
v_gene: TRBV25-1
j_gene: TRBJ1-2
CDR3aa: CASSEFWTNYGYTF
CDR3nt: TGTGCCAGCAGTGAATTCTGGACTAACTATGGCTACACCTTC

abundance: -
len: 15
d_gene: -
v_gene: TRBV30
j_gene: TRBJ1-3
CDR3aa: CAWSVGTFSGNTIYF
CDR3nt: TGTGCCTGGAGTGTAGGGACTTTCTCTGGAAACACCATATATTTT

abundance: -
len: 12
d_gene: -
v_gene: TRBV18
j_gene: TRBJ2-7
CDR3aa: CASFSDGYEQYF
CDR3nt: TGTGCCAGCTTTTCCGACGGATACGAGCAGTACTTC

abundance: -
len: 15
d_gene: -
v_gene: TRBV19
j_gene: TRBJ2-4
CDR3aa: CASRESGEVGDIQYF
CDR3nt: TGTGCCAGTAGAGAGTCGGGAGAGGTGGGAGACATTCAGTACTTC

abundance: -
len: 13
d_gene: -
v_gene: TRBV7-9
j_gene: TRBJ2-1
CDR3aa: CASSLTGPPDTFF
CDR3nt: TGTGCCAGCAGCCTAACCGGGCCCCCCGACACGTTCTTC

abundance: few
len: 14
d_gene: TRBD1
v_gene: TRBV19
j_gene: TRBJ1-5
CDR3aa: CASRDRGWYQPQHF
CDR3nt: TGTGCCAGTAGGGACAGGGGTTGGTATCAGCCCCAGCATTTT

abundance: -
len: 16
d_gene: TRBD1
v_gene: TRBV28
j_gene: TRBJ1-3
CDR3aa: CASSSPGQGSGNTIYF
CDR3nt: TGTGCCAGCAGTTCCCCGGGACAGGGCTCTGGAAACACCATATATTTT

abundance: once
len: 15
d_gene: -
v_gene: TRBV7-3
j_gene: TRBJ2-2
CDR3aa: CASSLKQGQGGELFF
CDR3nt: TGTGCCAGCAGCTTAAAACAGGGTCAGGGCGGGGAGCTGTTTTTT

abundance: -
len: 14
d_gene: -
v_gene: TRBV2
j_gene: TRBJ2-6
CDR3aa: CARMASAGANVLTF
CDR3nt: TGTGCCAGGATGGCGAGTGCTGGGGCCAACGTCCTGACTTTC

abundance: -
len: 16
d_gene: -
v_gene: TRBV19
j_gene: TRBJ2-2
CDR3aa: CATTPRGRPNTGELFF
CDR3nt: TGTGCCACTACCCCTCGAGGACGGCCGAACACCGGGGAGCTGTTTTTT

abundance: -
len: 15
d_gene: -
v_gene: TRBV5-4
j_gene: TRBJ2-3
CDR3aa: CASSLPTGNPNTQYF
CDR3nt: TGTGCCAGCAGCTTACCCACAGGGAACCCAAATACGCAGTATTTT

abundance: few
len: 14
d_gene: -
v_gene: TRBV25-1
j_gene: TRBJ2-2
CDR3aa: CASNGAANTGELFF
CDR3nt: TGTGCCAGCAACGGGGCCGCGAACACCGGGGAGCTGTTTTTT

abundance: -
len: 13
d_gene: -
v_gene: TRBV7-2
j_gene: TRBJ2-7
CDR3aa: CASSSYTDYEQYF
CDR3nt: TGTGCCAGCAGCTCCTATACTGACTACGAGCAGTACTTC

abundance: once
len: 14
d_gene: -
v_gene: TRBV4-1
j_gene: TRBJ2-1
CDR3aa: CASSQDPGTREQFF
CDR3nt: TGCGCCAGCAGCCAAGATCCCGGGACCCGTGAGCAGTTCTTC

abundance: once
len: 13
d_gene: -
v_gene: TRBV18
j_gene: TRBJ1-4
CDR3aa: CASSSRENEKLFF
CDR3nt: TGTGCCAGCTCGTCGAGGGAAAATGAAAAACTGTTTTTT

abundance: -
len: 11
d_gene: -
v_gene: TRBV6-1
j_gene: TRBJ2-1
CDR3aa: CASSEGYQQFF
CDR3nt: TGTGCCAGCAGTGAAGGGTACCAGCAGTTCTTC

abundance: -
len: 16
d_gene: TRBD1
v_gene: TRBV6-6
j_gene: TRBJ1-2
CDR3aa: CASSYSGQGMIYGYTF
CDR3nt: TGTGCCAGCAGTTACTCCGGACAGGGGATGATCTATGGCTACACCTTC

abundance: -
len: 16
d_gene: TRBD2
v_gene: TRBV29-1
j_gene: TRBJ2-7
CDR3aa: CSVGGTSGRLTYEQYF
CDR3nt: TGCAGCGTGGGCGGGACTAGCGGGAGGCTGACCTACGAGCAGTACTTC

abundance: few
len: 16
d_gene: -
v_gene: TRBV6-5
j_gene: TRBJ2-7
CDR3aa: CASSYQQAASSYEQYF
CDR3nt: TGTGCCAGCAGTTACCAGCAAGCGGCGAGCTCCTACGAGCAGTACTTC

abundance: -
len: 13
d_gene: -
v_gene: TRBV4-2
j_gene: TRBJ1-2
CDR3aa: CASSQDIPYGYTF
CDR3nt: TGTGCCAGCAGCCAAGATATTCCCTATGGCTACACCTTC

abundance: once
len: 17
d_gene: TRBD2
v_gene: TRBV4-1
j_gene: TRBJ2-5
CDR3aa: CASSQGSGAGVGETQYF
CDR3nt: TGCGCCAGCAGCCAAGGCTCAGGAGCGGGAGTCGGTGAGACCCAGTACTTC

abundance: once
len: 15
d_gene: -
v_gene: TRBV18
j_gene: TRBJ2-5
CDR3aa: CASSPRQGVIETQYF
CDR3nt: TGTGCCAGCTCACCACGGCAGGGTGTAATAGAGACCCAGTACTTC

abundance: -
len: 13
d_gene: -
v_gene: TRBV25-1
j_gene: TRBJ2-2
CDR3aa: CASSVLASGELFF
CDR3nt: TGTGCCAGCAGTGTGCTAGCAAGCGGGGAGCTGTTTTTT

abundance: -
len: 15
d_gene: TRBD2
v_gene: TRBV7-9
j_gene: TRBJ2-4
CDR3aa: CASSLGSGGENIQYF
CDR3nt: TGTGCCAGCAGCCTGGGCTCGGGAGGGGAAAACATTCAGTACTTC

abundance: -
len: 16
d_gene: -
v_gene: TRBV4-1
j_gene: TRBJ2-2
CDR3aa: CASSHSSLSNTGELFF
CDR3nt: TGCGCCAGCAGCCACTCCTCCCTCTCGAACACCGGGGAGCTGTTTTTT

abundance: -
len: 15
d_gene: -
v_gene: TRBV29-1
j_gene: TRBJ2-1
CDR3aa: CSVEDSGAPRDEQFF
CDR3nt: TGCAGCGTTGAAGATTCGGGGGCCCCAAGAGATGAGCAGTTCTTC

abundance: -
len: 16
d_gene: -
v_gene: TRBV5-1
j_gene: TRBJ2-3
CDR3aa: CASSPMGGASTDTQYF
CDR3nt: TGCGCCAGCAGCCCAATGGGGGGGGCGAGCACAGATACGCAGTATTTT

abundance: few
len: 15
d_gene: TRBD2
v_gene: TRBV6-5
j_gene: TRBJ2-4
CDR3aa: CASSPRLAGGNIQYF
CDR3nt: TGTGCCAGCAGTCCCCGACTAGCGGGAGGGAACATTCAGTACTTC

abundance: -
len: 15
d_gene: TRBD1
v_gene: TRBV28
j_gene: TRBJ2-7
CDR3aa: CASTLVGTALYEQYF
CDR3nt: TGTGCCAGCACTTTAGTCGGGACAGCTCTCTACGAGCAGTACTTC

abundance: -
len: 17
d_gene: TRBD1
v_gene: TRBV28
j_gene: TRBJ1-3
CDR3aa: CASSPNPGQGAGNTIYF
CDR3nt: TGTGCCAGCAGTCCAAACCCGGGACAGGGGGCTGGAAACACCATATATTTT

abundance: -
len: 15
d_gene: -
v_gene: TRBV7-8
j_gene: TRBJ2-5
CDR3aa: CASSSRRGRGETQYF
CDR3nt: TGTGCCAGCAGCTCCCGGCGCGGGCGGGGAGAGACCCAGTACTTC